A selection of T cell receptor beta chains follows, all from one sample in a study of blood T cell repertoires in COVID-19. Using immunoSEQ multiplex PCR, the repertoire was profiled, and TCRdb retains in-frame clones only, with some absent. The sample records approximately 230,000 clones, about 90% being singletons. Source material: peripheral blood. These receptor sequences come from a man in his late teens or twenties with active or convalescent COVID-19. Each CDR3 is given with its conserved first and last residue. Fields, in order: J gene, V gene, D gene, CDR3 length, clone size, CDR3 DNA, CDR3 protein. A D gene is named only where the DNA matches it firmly. Clone size is given for some rows only: seen once, a few or many times, or a class if the clone is expanded.

J gene: TRBJ2-1; V gene: TRBV4-1; D gene: NA; CDR3 length: 16; clone size: once; CDR3 DNA: TGCGCCAGCAGCCAAGATACCCAGGGTGCCTACAATGAGCAGTTCTTC; CDR3 protein: CASSQDTQGAYNEQFF
J gene: TRBJ1-4; V gene: TRBV7-2; D gene: TRBD1; CDR3 length: 14; clone size: NA; CDR3 DNA: TGTGCCAGCACCCCGGGACAGGGGGACGAAAAACTGTTTTTT; CDR3 protein: CASTPGQGDEKLFF
J gene: TRBJ2-1; V gene: TRBV7-8; D gene: NA; CDR3 length: 15; clone size: NA; CDR3 DNA: TGTGCCAGCAGCTTAGGGGCGGGATGGGACAATGAGCAGTTCTTC; CDR3 protein: CASSLGAGWDNEQFF
J gene: TRBJ1-5; V gene: TRBV30; D gene: NA; CDR3 length: 14; clone size: NA; CDR3 DNA: TGTGCCTGGAGTGTCCAGGGTCTTTGGCAGCCCCAGCATTTT; CDR3 protein: CAWSVQGLWQPQHF
J gene: TRBJ2-7; V gene: TRBV6-5; D gene: TRBD1; CDR3 length: 14; clone size: NA; CDR3 DNA: TGTGCCAGCAGTCTGTACAGGGGACCCTACGAGCAGTACTTC; CDR3 protein: CASSLYRGPYEQYF
J gene: TRBJ1-6; V gene: TRBV24-1; D gene: NA; CDR3 length: 13; clone size: NA; CDR3 DNA: TGTGCCACCAGTGACAGGGGTAATTCACCCCTCCACTTT; CDR3 protein: CATSDRGNSPLHF
J gene: TRBJ1-2; V gene: TRBV18; D gene: TRBD1; CDR3 length: 14; clone size: NA; CDR3 DNA: TGTGCCAGCTCACCAAATACAGGGGGCGAAGGCTACACCTTC; CDR3 protein: CASSPNTGGEGYTF
J gene: TRBJ2-5; V gene: TRBV15; D gene: NA; CDR3 length: 15; clone size: NA; CDR3 DNA: TGTGCCACCAGCAATCACAGGGCTACCCAAGAGACCCAGTACTTC; CDR3 protein: CATSNHRATQETQYF
J gene: TRBJ1-1; V gene: TRBV13; D gene: TRBD1; CDR3 length: 15; clone size: once; CDR3 DNA: TGTGCCAGCAGCTCTCGGACAGGGTGGGGCACTGAAGCTTTCTTT; CDR3 protein: CASSSRTGWGTEAFF
J gene: TRBJ1-2; V gene: TRBV27; D gene: NA; CDR3 length: 14; clone size: NA; CDR3 DNA: TGTGCCAGCAGTTTAGTAGGGGGAAACTATGGCTACACCTTC; CDR3 protein: CASSLVGGNYGYTF
J gene: TRBJ1-5; V gene: TRBV2; D gene: TRBD1; CDR3 length: 17; clone size: once; CDR3 DNA: TGTGCCAGCAGTGGTTGGGACAGGGGTTATAGCAATCAGCCCCAGCATTTT; CDR3 protein: CASSGWDRGYSNQPQHF
J gene: TRBJ1-5; V gene: TRBV7-2; D gene: TRBD1; CDR3 length: 17; clone size: few; CDR3 DNA: TGTGCCAGCAGCTTAGATCCGGACAGGGGGTATTATCAGCCCCAGCATTTT; CDR3 protein: CASSLDPDRGYYQPQHF
J gene: TRBJ2-1; V gene: TRBV6-5; D gene: NA; CDR3 length: 11; clone size: NA; CDR3 DNA: TGTGCCAGCACTGCCTACAATGAGCAGTTCTTC; CDR3 protein: CASTAYNEQFF
J gene: TRBJ2-5; V gene: TRBV7-3; D gene: NA; CDR3 length: 15; clone size: NA; CDR3 DNA: TGTGCCAGCAGCTTAAACTCTGGGCCGACAGAGACCCAGTACTTC; CDR3 protein: CASSLNSGPTETQYF
J gene: TRBJ2-1; V gene: TRBV9; D gene: TRBD2; CDR3 length: 17; clone size: NA; CDR3 DNA: TGTGCCAGCAGCGTAGTAAGCGGGAGTGAGGTGTACAATGAGCAGTTCTTC; CDR3 protein: CASSVVSGSEVYNEQFF
J gene: TRBJ2-5; V gene: TRBV7-9; D gene: TRBD2; CDR3 length: 18; clone size: NA; CDR3 DNA: TGTGCCAGCAGCTCAAACCATCTAGCGGGGGGAATACAAGAGACCCAGTACTTC; CDR3 protein: CASSSNHLAGGIQETQYF
J gene: TRBJ1-2; V gene: TRBV27; D gene: TRBD1; CDR3 length: 14; clone size: NA; CDR3 DNA: TGTGCCAGCAGTTTTCTCGACAGGGCTCGGGGCTACACCTTC; CDR3 protein: CASSFLDRARGYTF
J gene: TRBJ2-7; V gene: TRBV19; D gene: TRBD2; CDR3 length: 15; clone size: NA; CDR3 DNA: TGTGCCAGTAGCACAGAAGCGGGGAGACACGACGAGCAGTACTTC; CDR3 protein: CASSTEAGRHDEQYF
J gene: TRBJ1-2; V gene: TRBV11-2; D gene: NA; CDR3 length: 12; clone size: NA; CDR3 DNA: TGTGCCAGCAGCTCGGACAGAAATGGCTACACCTTC; CDR3 protein: CASSSDRNGYTF
J gene: TRBJ1-2; V gene: TRBV5-1; D gene: NA; CDR3 length: 12; clone size: NA; CDR3 DNA: TGCGCCAGCAGGGCGGCATTATATGGCTACACCTTC; CDR3 protein: CASRAALYGYTF
J gene: TRBJ1-1; V gene: TRBV5-1; D gene: NA; CDR3 length: 12; clone size: NA; CDR3 DNA: TGCGCCAGCAGTTTAACTAACACTGAAGCTTTCTTT; CDR3 protein: CASSLTNTEAFF
J gene: TRBJ2-1; V gene: TRBV6-1; D gene: NA; CDR3 length: 16; clone size: once; CDR3 DNA: TGTGCCAGCAGTGAACGAGGGACACGGTGGGACAATGAGCAGTTCTTC; CDR3 protein: CASSERGTRWDNEQFF
J gene: TRBJ1-2; V gene: TRBV7-6; D gene: NA; CDR3 length: 14; clone size: NA; CDR3 DNA: TGTGCCAGCAGCTTAACGCTGGGGGGGAATGGCTACACCTTC; CDR3 protein: CASSLTLGGNGYTF
J gene: TRBJ2-2; V gene: TRBV4-1; D gene: TRBD1; CDR3 length: 16; clone size: NA; CDR3 DNA: TGCGCCAGCAGCCCGGGACAGCTGATTTTCTCCGGGGAGCTGTTTTTT; CDR3 protein: CASSPGQLIFSGELFF
J gene: TRBJ2-2; V gene: TRBV5-1; D gene: NA; CDR3 length: 15; clone size: NA; CDR3 DNA: TGCGCCAGCAGCTTGAAGACAGGGAACACCGGGGAGCTGTTTTTT; CDR3 protein: CASSLKTGNTGELFF
J gene: TRBJ2-5; V gene: TRBV5-1; D gene: NA; CDR3 length: 14; clone size: NA; CDR3 DNA: TGCGCCAGCAGCATTCAGGGAAATGAAGAGACCCAGTACTTC; CDR3 protein: CASSIQGNEETQYF
J gene: TRBJ2-7; V gene: TRBV3-1/TRBV3-2; D gene: TRBD1; CDR3 length: 20; clone size: NA; CDR3 DNA: TGTGCCAGCAGCCACCCCTCCCGGGACAGGGGACTTACTAGCTCCTACGAGCAGTACTTC; CDR3 protein: CASSHPSRDRGLTSSYEQYF
J gene: TRBJ1-1; V gene: TRBV30; D gene: TRBD1; CDR3 length: 14; clone size: NA; CDR3 DNA: TGTGCCTGGAGCAGGGGGGACAGGGCGGGTGAAGCTTTCTTT; CDR3 protein: CAWSRGDRAGEAFF
J gene: TRBJ1-2; V gene: TRBV6-6; D gene: NA; CDR3 length: 15; clone size: NA; CDR3 DNA: TGTGCCAGCAGTCAGGGGACGGGAGAAACACATGGCTACACCTTC; CDR3 protein: CASSQGTGETHGYTF
J gene: TRBJ2-7; V gene: TRBV5-1; D gene: NA; CDR3 length: 14; clone size: once; CDR3 DNA: TGCGCCAGCAGCTTGGGGACTACCGCCTACGAGCAGTACTTC; CDR3 protein: CASSLGTTAYEQYF
J gene: TRBJ2-3; V gene: TRBV4-1; D gene: NA; CDR3 length: 16; clone size: NA; CDR3 DNA: TGCGCCAGCAGCCAAGAGTACGGGACAAGCACAGATACGCAGTATTTT; CDR3 protein: CASSQEYGTSTDTQYF
J gene: TRBJ1-6; V gene: TRBV27; D gene: TRBD1; CDR3 length: 15; clone size: few; CDR3 DNA: TGTGCCAGCAGTAGGACAGGGCTTAATAATTCACCCCTCCACTTT; CDR3 protein: CASSRTGLNNSPLHF
J gene: TRBJ2-7; V gene: TRBV5-1; D gene: TRBD2; CDR3 length: 15; clone size: once; CDR3 DNA: TGCGCCAGCAGCTTTAGCGGGAGGAATCCGGGTGAGCAGTACTTC; CDR3 protein: CASSFSGRNPGEQYF
J gene: TRBJ2-2; V gene: TRBV5-1; D gene: NA; CDR3 length: 15; clone size: NA; CDR3 DNA: TGCGCCAGCAGCCCACTCCGTTCGGAGGGCGGGGAGCTGTTTTTT; CDR3 protein: CASSPLRSEGGELFF
J gene: TRBJ1-2; V gene: TRBV5-1; D gene: NA; CDR3 length: 15; clone size: NA; CDR3 DNA: TGCGCCAGCAGCTTGAGGGCGGTCTCGGGGGATGGCTACACCTTC; CDR3 protein: CASSLRAVSGDGYTF
J gene: TRBJ2-2; V gene: TRBV6-6; D gene: TRBD2; CDR3 length: 16; clone size: NA; CDR3 DNA: TGTGCCAGCAGTTACTCCGCGGGACTAGCGTCCGGGGAGCTGTTTTTT; CDR3 protein: CASSYSAGLASGELFF
J gene: TRBJ2-5; V gene: TRBV5-1; D gene: TRBD1; CDR3 length: 14; clone size: NA; CDR3 DNA: TGCGCCAGCAGCCGGGGACAGGAACAAGAGACCCAGTACTTC; CDR3 protein: CASSRGQEQETQYF
J gene: TRBJ2-3; V gene: TRBV6-2/TRBV6-3; D gene: TRBD1; CDR3 length: 19; clone size: NA; CDR3 DNA: TGTGCCAGCAGTGGACAGGGGGCTACGGGAGGGCTTTTCACAGATACGCAGTATTTT; CDR3 protein: CASSGQGATGGLFTDTQYF